This section outlines one TCR beta chain sequence together with its context. The germline V gene has CDR1 GTSNPN and CDR2 SVGIG (reference sequence). The CDR3 runs to 14 residues. V dropped 5 bases and J dropped 2 bases, with 13 bases sitting between them. The sample is drawn from a study of blood T cell repertoires in COVID-19. Study-wide background: Acute-phase and convalescent COVID-19 samples originated in the United States, Italy and Spain. In each case, the material was cDNA or gDNA derived from T cells, B-cell-depleted T cells, or PBMCs.

The data were produced by immunoSEQ multiplex PCR, yet TCRdb's version contains in-frame clones alone and is incomplete. This sample yields 150,000 to 200,000 clones, of which 75% to 80% are seen a single time; about 14% belongs to the top ten. The source is a woman over 75 with acute or convalescent COVID-19. Sequencing input: peripheral blood. This chain joins TRBV30 and TRBJ1-3; the D gene is possibly TRBD1 (5 bases). The CDR3 bases are TGTGCCTGGGGTAGGACATATACTGGAAACACCATATATTTT. Amino acid sequence: CAWGRTYTGNTIYF.